The source of this TCR beta chain is a study of blood T cell repertoires in COVID-19. Study as a whole: Acute-phase and convalescent COVID-19 samples originated in the United States, Italy and Spain. T cells, B-cell-depleted T cells, or PBMCs provided the cDNA or gDNA that served as material.

Germline-derived CDR1 and CDR2 are MNHEY and SMNVEV (reference sequence). V shed 1 base and J shed 4 bases, with 16 bases lying between them. CDR3 size: 17 residues. In the original analysis: The assay estimated nucleated cells by amplifying reference gene primers. Data came from immunoSEQ multiplex PCR; TCRdb stores just in-frame clones and leaves some out. V and J calls plus clone size are reproduced from that table; the DNA served to infer D and trimming. The sample consists of 90,000 to 120,000 clones, less than 90% of them appearing once. The source is a human donor in a cohort sampled during active COVID-19. Material for sequencing was peripheral blood. The chain employs TRBV27 and TRBJ1-4; D is possibly TRBD1 (5 bases). The CDR3: CASSLWGAFVDNEKLFF. The CDR3 region has the DNA TGTGCCAGCAGTTTATGGGGCGCATTCGTGGATAATGAAAAACTGTTTTTT. Filled out from reference TRBV27 and TRBJ1-4, the complete variable domain reads EAQVTQNPRYLITVTGKKLTVTCSQNMNHEYMSWYRQDPGLGLRQIYYSMNVEVTDKGDVPEGYKVSRKEKRNFPLILESPSPNQTSLYFCASSLWGAFVDNEKLFFGSGTQLSVL.